This is a list of T cell receptor beta chains from one sample in a study of esophageal squamous cell carcinoma under preoperative chemotherapy. TCRdb re-called the PCR reads with MiXCR, one entry per CDR3 protein. This repertoire shows roughly 32,000 distinct CDR3 sequences, roughly 50% found once; its top ten account for 9.5% to 15%. Collection of the sample occurred from a patient given preoperative chemotherapy. The source is a human donor with esophageal squamous cell carcinoma. The donor label of this sample is uncertain. Both conserved end residues are trimmed from each CDR3.

>TRBV5-5|TRBJ2-6
ASSLGWGAEGANVLT
>TRBV7-7|TRBJ2-5
ASSLDGQETQY
>TRBV7-9|TRBJ2-7
ASSSTSRVSGAYVQY
>TRBV12-3/TRBV12-4|.
ASSLVAGRDEQY
>TRBV5-1|TRBJ2-3
ASSPIPGPQDTQY
>TRBV20-1|TRBJ2-1
SAPALAGLSEQF
>TRBV12-3/TRBV12-4|TRBJ2-4
ASGGPGTDIQY
>TRBV7-3|.
ASSVIPGGGDKETQY
>TRBV10-1|TRBJ2-1
ASSELDGFSEQF
>TRBV7-2|TRBJ2-1
ASSLGWADEQF
>TRBV7-8|TRBJ2-3
ASSPPRGRVGTDTQY
>TRBV12-3/TRBV12-4|TRBJ2-3
ARTVGTGEQY
>TRBV7-3|TRBJ2-4
ASSLGLGAKNIQY
>TRBV6-2/TRBV6-3|TRBJ1-5
ASRTGSVQPQH
>TRBV6-1|TRBJ1-2
ASSRPGHGSYGYT
>TRBV7-2|.
ASRGQGGRGQDTQY
>TRBV7-2|TRBJ2-3
ASSSNRLAVNTGEQY
>TRBV7-8|.
ASSLTYSSYEQY
>TRBV7-9|TRBJ2-4
ASSLTGTKDIQY
>TRBV7-3|.
ASLFSVNTEAQY
>TRBV7-2|TRBJ2-4
ASGSTTRAQNIQY
>TRBV7-2|TRBJ2-3
ASSLAGLAGGGGDPDTQY
>TRBV7-3|TRBJ2-5
ASSLTALESGEQY
>TRBV12-3/TRBV12-4|TRBJ1-2
ASSPNHAGVDYGYT
>TRBV10-1|TRBJ2-1
ASAPQGTYNEQF
>TRBV5-4|TRBJ2-1
ASRPQGISYEQF
>TRBV14|TRBJ1-2
ASSQDLQGGYT
>TRBV7-2|TRBJ2-3
ASSLARASGDTQY
>TRBV6-1|TRBJ1-5
ASSVHRGEPQH
>TRBV7-6|TRBJ2-3
ASSFLAGGVNTGALY
>TRBV24-1|TRBJ2-1
ATSDRARADNEQF
>TRBV7-7|TRBJ2-3
ARSLGGTDTQY
>TRBV7-8|.
ASSLAFGGSSSYEQY
>TRBV7-6|TRBJ2-3
ASSSAPPGGRAAETQY
>TRBV7-8|TRBJ2-1
ASSFSRIIAGGANEQF
>TRBV11-3|.
ASSFSGTSGGPDNEQF
>TRBV10-1|TRBJ2-3
ASSISGSTDTQY
>TRBV19|TRBJ1-1
ASSISMNTEAF
>TRBV6-1|TRBJ2-4
AGRSGQEQETQY
>TRBV7-6|TRBJ2-2
ASSLDLANTGAQF
>TRBV7-6|TRBJ2-4
ARGLDARLGGGDKNTQY
>TRBV7-3|TRBJ2-4
ASSFRPGGGVQNIQY
>TRBV19|TRBJ1-5
ASSIIWDRYSNQPQH
>TRBV5-4|TRBJ2-2
ASSFHRLAGGWSGELF
>TRBV7-2|.
ASSSTTLDKETQY